What follows are 18 T cell receptor beta chains derived from one specimen sequenced in a study of T cell changes during pregnancy in multiple sclerosis. Profiled with immunoSEQ multiplex PCR; TCRdb holds only in-frame clones, not every one. The sample lists tens of thousands of clones, roughly 86% occurring once. Material: CD8+ T cells from peripheral blood mononuclear cells, obtained before pregnancy. The receptor source for this set is a female donor with multiple sclerosis, enrolled in a pregnancy study.

This rearrangement joins TRBV30 to TRBJ1-2; no clear D. V lost 0 bases to trimming and J lost 10 bases, with 12 bases between them. The CDR3 loop spans 12 amino acids. Germline assignment: CDR1 GTSNPN and CDR2 SVGIG (reference sequence). CDR3 residues: CAWSVLPVDYTF. As DNA, the CDR3 is TGTGCCTGGAGTGTACTACCGGTCGACTACACCTTC.

The genes are TRBV30 and TRBJ2-7, with a possible D match to TRBD1 (5 bases). Trimming removed 3 bases at V and 5 bases at J, with 11 bases between. Looked up from germline, CDR1 is GTSNPN and CDR2 is SVGIG (reference sequence). The CDR3 totals 12 residues. CDR3 sequence: CAWSYRLDEQYF. In DNA form, the CDR3 reads TGTGCCTGGAGCTACAGGTTAGACGAGCAGTACTTC.

The chain combines TRBV7-3 with TRBJ2-1; TRBD2 agrees at 10 bases. V gave up 5 bases and J gave up 4 bases; unmatched junction bases: 8. Germline V gene data show CDR1 as SGHTA and CDR2 as FQGTGA. The length of the CDR3 is 16 residues. The CDR3: CASSPISGGTYNEQFF. The CDR3, as DNA: TGTGCCAGCAGCCCTATTAGCGGGGGGACTTACAATGAGCAGTTCTTC.

The J gene is TRBJ2-3, the V gene TRBV28; 10 bases are shared with TRBD1. CDR3 size: 15 residues. Germline CDR1 reads MDHEN; CDR2 reads SYDVKM. V trimming: 5 bases; J trimming: 6 bases; junction bases outside the gene matches: 8. DNA for the CDR3: TGTGCCAGCAGTCCAGGGACAGGGGCGGGGGATACGCAGTATTTT. This translates into CASSPGTGAGDTQYF.

The rearrangement joins TRBV27 to TRBJ1-6; the match to TRBD1 covers 7 bases. The CDR3 sequence is 15 residues long. Germline V gene lookup returns CDR1 MNHEY and CDR2 SMNVEV (reference sequence). Unmatched junction bases numbered 6, after V lost 1 base and J lost 9 bases. The CDR3 loop is CASSLWAGGSSPLHF. The CDR3 DNA reads as TGTGCCAGCAGTTTATGGGCAGGGGGGAGTTCACCCCTCCACTTT.

The chain carries TRBV9 and TRBJ2-2; 10 bases line up with TRBD1. The CDR3 extends over 17 amino acids. The V and J ends lost 3 bases and 3 bases, in that order; junction bases with no gene match: 8. In germline, CDR1 is SGDLS, CDR2 YYNGEE. CDR3 amino acids: CASSAPGTGADTGELFF. As DNA, the CDR3 is TGTGCCAGCAGCGCACCCGGGACAGGGGCTGACACCGGGGAGCTGTTTTTT.

This chain joins TRBV2 and TRBJ2-1; D is unclear. CDR1 and CDR2 from the germline V gene are SNHLY and FYNNEI. This CDR3 comprises 14 residues. Trimming stripped 1 base from V and 6 bases from J, with 10 bases between. The chain's CDR3 is CASSEVVVINEQFF. The CDR3, as DNA: TGTGCCAGCAGTGAAGTCGTAGTGATCAATGAGCAGTTCTTC.

The chain uses TRBV7-7 and TRBJ2-7; tentative D call: TRBD1 (6 bases). CDR3 length equals 15 residues. Per the germline V gene, CDR1 is SSHAT and CDR2 is FNYEAQ (reference sequence). Trimming pared 5 bases from V and 1 base from J, leaving 15 bases between. DNA for the CDR3: TGTGCCAGCAGCCCGTTCCAGGGGTCGTCCTACGAGCAGTACTTC. This sequence encodes CASSPFQGSSYEQYF. The variable domain in full, with the rest retrieved from reference TRBV7-7 and TRBJ2-7, is GAGVSQSPRYKVTKRGQDVTLRCDPISSHATLYWYQQALGQGPEFLTYFNYEAQPDKSGLPSDRFSAERPEGSISTLTIQRTEQRDSAMYRCASSPFQGSSYEQYFGPGTRLTVT.

V is TRBV9 and J is TRBJ2-1; 7 bases agree with TRBD2. Germline trimming cut 2 bases from V and 10 bases from J; bases unmatched to any gene: 0. The CDR3 is made up of 11 amino acids. The germline V gene has CDR1 SGDLS and CDR2 YYNGEE. DNA for the CDR3: TGTGCCAGCAGCGTGGGAGGGGAGCAGTTCTTC. Its protein is CASSVGGEQFF.

This clone was detected only a few times. This chain connects TRBV6-1 to TRBJ2-1, with 10 bases fitting TRBD2. The CDR3 contains 15 residues. Losses at the gene ends were 6 bases for V and 6 bases for J; bases not matched to a gene: 8. Germline CDR1 is MNHNS and CDR2 is SASEGT. CDR3 residues: CASRRRPSGGNEQFF. The CDR3 nucleotides read TGTGCCAGCAGAAGACGGCCTAGCGGGGGCAATGAGCAGTTCTTC.

V is TRBV4-1 and J is TRBJ1-1; a possible D gene is TRBD1 (5 bases). The V end was cut by 5 bases, the J end by 1 base, with 17 bases between. Germline CDR1 is MGHRA and CDR2 is YSYEKL. The CDR3 has 16 residues. In DNA form, the CDR3 reads TGCGCCAGCAGCAGAGGGCCTTGGAGGGGGAACACTGAAGCTTTCTTT. Translation: CASSRGPWRGNTEAFF.

J is TRBJ1-2 and V is TRBV6-1, with D unresolved. The CDR3 has 16 residues. Trimming took 2 bases from V and 4 from J, leaving 17 bases between them. Germline loops: CDR1 MNHNS, CDR2 SASEGT. CDR3 amino acids: CASSEHDGSGPYGYTF. The CDR3 nucleotides read TGTGCCAGCAGTGAACATGACGGTTCTGGGCCCTATGGCTACACCTTC.

The genes are TRBV27 and TRBJ2-1; 7 nucleotides match TRBD1. The CDR3 consists of 14 residues. V was pared by 7 bases and J by 0 bases, with 3 bases of the junction left unmatched. The germline gives CDR1 MNHEY, CDR2 SMNVEV (reference sequence). The CDR3 loop reads CASTTGSSYNEQFF. CDR3 DNA sequence: TGTGCCAGCACGACAGGGAGCTCCTACAATGAGCAGTTCTTC.

This clone was detected a few times. The genes are TRBV4-1 and TRBJ1-1; D remains unclear. CDR1 and CDR2 (germline): MGHRA, YSYEKL. The CDR3 contains 15 residues. Between the trimmed V and J ends, which lost 0 bases and 4 bases, there was a span of 12 bases. CDR3 amino acids: CASSQEPAPGTEAFF. The CDR3 nucleotides read TGCGCCAGCAGCCAAGAGCCGGCCCCGGGCACTGAAGCTTTCTTT.

The chain couples TRBV4-3 to TRBJ2-3, with TRBD2 matching 8 bases. With V trimmed by 0 bases and J by 2 bases, 7 bases remained unmatched. The CDR3 has 17 residues. Germline assignment: CDR1 LGHNA and CDR2 YSLEER. The CDR3 sequence: CASSQDLGRGATDTQYF. The DNA for the CDR3 is TGCGCCAGCAGCCAAGATCTGGGGCGGGGGGCCACAGATACGCAGTATTTT.

J is TRBJ2-2 and V is TRBV19; a possible D gene is TRBD1 (6 bases). Trimming left V 3 bases short and J 1 base short, with 6 bases between. Germline CDR1 LNHDA, CDR2 SQIVND (reference sequence). CDR3 length: 14 amino acids. CDR3 amino acids: CASSIRGNTGELFF. CDR3 nucleotide sequence: TGTGCCAGTAGTATCAGGGGGAACACCGGGGAGCTGTTTTTT.

This chain links TRBV6-5 with TRBJ2-7, with 9 bases fitting TRBD2. V dropped 0 bases and J dropped 2; count of bases not matched to a gene: 2. Germline V gene sequence: CDR1 MNHEY, CDR2 SVGAGI. The CDR3 has 15 amino acids. The CDR3 region has the DNA TGTGCCAGCAGTTACTCGCGGGAGGGAACCTACGAGCAGTACTTC. It translates to CASSYSREGTYEQYF.

This rearrangement joins TRBV6-1 to TRBJ2-2; D is unclear. Germline loops: CDR1 MNHNS, CDR2 SASEGT. This CDR3 is built from 14 residues. V was clipped by 1 base and J by 4 bases, with 7 bases between them. CDR3 in amino acids: CASSEGTATGELFF. The DNA for the CDR3 is TGTGCCAGCAGTGAAGGAACAGCCACCGGGGAGCTGTTTTTT.